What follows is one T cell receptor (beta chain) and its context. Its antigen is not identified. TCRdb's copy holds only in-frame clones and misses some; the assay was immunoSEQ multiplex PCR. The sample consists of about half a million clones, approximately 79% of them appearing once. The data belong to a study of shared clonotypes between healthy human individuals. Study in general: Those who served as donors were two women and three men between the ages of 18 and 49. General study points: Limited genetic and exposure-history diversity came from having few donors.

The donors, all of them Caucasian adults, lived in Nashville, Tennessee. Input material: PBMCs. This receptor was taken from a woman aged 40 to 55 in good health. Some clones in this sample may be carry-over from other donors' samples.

CDR3 in DNA: TGCGCCAGCAGCAAGGACAGGGCTCTCTATGGCTACACCTTC. The encoded protein is CASSKDRALYGYTF. The chain couples TRBV4-3 to TRBJ1-2; TRBD1 matches 8 bases. This CDR3 is built from 14 residues. Germline loops: CDR1 LGHNA, CDR2 YSLEER. J lost 4 bases, V lost 5 bases, and 6 bases had no gene match.